The 31 T cell receptor beta chains reported below all come from one sample, sequenced in a study of blood T cell repertoires in COVID-19. Clones were read by immunoSEQ multiplex PCR, and TCRdb kept only the in-frame ones, dropping some. The sample consists of over 150,000 clones, around 83% of them appearing once. The source material was peripheral blood. The receptor set was obtained from a human donor in a cohort sampled during active COVID-19.

Only one count was recorded for this clone. The chain has TRBV19 and TRBJ2-1; TRBD2 agrees at 11 bases. CDR3 length: 15 amino acids. J was trimmed by 7 bases and V by 4 bases; bases with no gene match: 6. CDR1 and CDR2 (germline): LNHDA, SQIVND (reference sequence). The CDR3 loop is CASSTPSGRSNEQFF. In DNA, the CDR3 is TGTGCCAGTAGTACCCCTAGCGGGAGGTCAAATGAGCAGTTCTTC.

The chain combines TRBV2 with TRBJ2-4; D ambiguous. Per the germline V gene, CDR1 is SNHLY and CDR2 is FYNNEI. The V and J ends lost 4 bases and 1 base respectively, with 11 bases between them. The CDR3 sequence is 15 residues long. This CDR3 is CASSVPGWAKNIQYF. CDR3 in DNA: TGTGCCAGCAGTGTCCCTGGCTGGGCCAAAAACATTCAGTACTTC.

This chain joins TRBV5-1 and TRBJ2-3; D is ambiguous. V lost 1 base, J lost 0 bases, and 3 bases lay in between. The germline V gene encodes CDR1 SGHRS and CDR2 YFSETQ. The CDR3 totals 13 residues. CDR3 sequence (DNA): TGCGCCAGCAGCTTGACTAGCACAGATACGCAGTATTTT. Translation: CASSLTSTDTQYF.

The chain uses TRBV3-1 (or the pseudogene TRBV3-2) and TRBJ2-7, with 10 bases aligning to TRBD1. This CDR3 spans 15 amino acids. V was pared by 4 bases and J by 4 bases, with 7 bases of the junction left unmatched. From germline, CDR1 is LGHDT and CDR2 YNNKEL (reference sequence). This CDR3 reads CASSLEGTGVYEQYF. As DNA, the CDR3 is TGTGCCAGCAGCCTTGAAGGGACAGGGGTGTACGAGCAGTACTTC.

This clone was found once. The rearrangement joins TRBV19 to TRBJ1-2; D call uncertain. This CDR3 is 14 amino acids long. V lost 2 bases to trimming and J lost 4 bases, with 11 bases between them. CDR1 and CDR2 (germline): LNHDA, SQIVND (reference sequence). The CDR3 spells CASSIPAGPYGYTF. The CDR3 DNA reads TGTGCCAGTAGTATACCCGCAGGCCCCTATGGCTACACCTTC.

This chain's CDR3 is CASSSLRWGTGREKLFF. CDR3 in DNA: TGTGCCAGCAGTTCCCTTCGCTGGGGGACAGGTCGTGAAAAACTGTTTTTT. This chain links TRBV27 with TRBJ1-4; 8 bases align to TRBD1. This CDR3 contains 17 residues. V gave up 4 bases and J gave up 7 bases; unmatched junction bases: 14. CDR1 is MNHEY, CDR2 SMNVEV, per germline (reference sequence).

V usage is TRBV19 and J usage is TRBJ1-2, with 8 bases lining up with TRBD1. The germline gives CDR1 LNHDA, CDR2 SQIVND (reference sequence). CDR3 length: 13 amino acids. Trimming took 4 bases from V and 4 from J; bases not matched to a gene: 2. CDR3 amino acids: CASSRDRIYGYTF. CDR3 nucleotides: TGTGCCAGTAGTAGGGACAGGATCTATGGCTACACCTTC.

The chain links TRBV7-9 to TRBJ2-1; 8 bases agree with TRBD2. The germline V gene has CDR1 SEHNR and CDR2 FQNEAQ (reference sequence). The CDR3 totals 16 residues. Trimming at V came to 5 bases and at J to 8 bases, leaving 14 bases not matched to a gene. CDR3 sequence: CASSPLLAGSGYEQFF. The CDR3 bases are TGTGCCAGCAGCCCCCTCCTAGCGGGTAGTGGCTATGAGCAGTTCTTC.

The chain joins TRBV3-1 (or the pseudogene TRBV3-2) to TRBJ2-4; 7 nucleotides line up with TRBD1. Looked up from germline, CDR1 is LGHDT and CDR2 is YNNKEL (reference sequence). Trimming removed 4 bases from V and 0 bases from J; junction bases left unmatched: 6. CDR3 length: 16 residues. The CDR3 DNA reads TGTGCCAGCAGCCCGGGACAGACAATAGCCAAAAACATTCAGTACTTC. Its protein is CASSPGQTIAKNIQYF.

Only a few counts were recorded for this clone. CDR3 in amino acids: CASSLYAGNGYTF. CDR3 coding DNA: TGTGCCAGCAGCTTGTATGCGGGAAATGGCTACACCTTC. The chain combines TRBV5-4 with TRBJ1-2; D is unresolved. This CDR3 spans 13 amino acids. V dropped 1 base and J dropped 6 bases, with 10 bases sitting between them. Germline lookup yields CDR1 SGHNT and CDR2 YYREEE (reference sequence).

The J gene is TRBJ1-4, the V gene TRBV5-4; TRBD1 agrees at 7 bases. This CDR3 region has 16 residues. The germline V gene has CDR1 SGHNT and CDR2 YYREEE (reference sequence). Trimming took 2 bases from V and 7 from J; bases not matched to a gene: 11. In DNA form, the CDR3 reads TGTGCCAGCAGCTTAGGACAGGACTACGGCGGTGAAAAACTGTTTTTT. Its protein product is CASSLGQDYGGEKLFF.

In DNA, the CDR3 is TGTGCCAGCAGCACCTGGAGAACCTTTGAAGCTTTCTTT. This codes for CASSTWRTFEAFF. The chain joins TRBV5-6 to TRBJ1-1; D remains ambiguous. The CDR3 is 13 amino acids. Looked up from germline, CDR1 is SGHDT and CDR2 is YYEEEE. Trimming took off 4 bases at V and 7 bases at J, with 14 bases between the two ends.

The table lists this clone with a few counts. CDR3 sequence: CASSAQGRWTEAFF. The CDR3 DNA follows: TGTGCCAGCAGCGCTCAGGGTCGCTGGACTGAAGCTTTCTTT. The chain carries TRBV7-2 and TRBJ1-1; D may be TRBD1 (5 bases). V lost 5 bases and J 5 bases, leaving 15 bases between the germline ends. Germline CDR1 is SGHTA and CDR2 is FQGNSA. The CDR3 is 14 amino acids.

V gene TRBV18 combines with J gene TRBJ2-7; 10 nucleotides line up with TRBD1. The CDR3 sequence is 17 residues long. V shed 3 bases and J 3 bases; nucleotides not matched to a gene: 11. Germline V gene sequence: CDR1 KGHSH, CDR2 LQKENI. The CDR3 nucleotides read TGTGCCAGCTCACCTTTCCCGGGACAGGGGAACGACTACGAGCAGTACTTC. As protein: CASSPFPGQGNDYEQYF.

The rearrangement links TRBV5-4 to TRBJ2-5; a weak D match, TRBD1 (5 bases). The CDR3 is 16 amino acids. V was trimmed by 0 bases and J by 4 bases, leaving 16 bases between them. Germline loops: CDR1 SGHNT, CDR2 YYREEE (reference sequence). The CDR3 is CASSLDPDPGPETQYF. The CDR3 DNA reads TGTGCCAGCAGCTTGGACCCGGACCCAGGGCCAGAGACCCAGTACTTC. Supplemented by reference TRBV5-4 and TRBJ2-5, the full variable domain reads ETGVTQSPTHLIKTRGQQVTLRCSSQSGHNTVSWYQQALGQGPQFIFQYYREEENGRGNFPPRFSGLQFPNYSSELNVNALELDDSALYLCASSLDPDPGPETQYFGPGTRLLVL.

This clone was counted only a few times. The chain links TRBV28 to TRBJ2-5, with 7 bases that match TRBD1. Trimming took 3 bases from V and 1 from J; bases not matched to a gene: 8. This CDR3 comprises 16 residues. From germline, CDR1 is MDHEN and CDR2 SYDVKM. CDR3 coding DNA: TGTGCCAGCAGTTTGGGCCTCGGGACAGCCCAAGAGACCCAGTACTTC. This sequence encodes CASSLGLGTAQETQYF.

The chain has TRBV10-1 and TRBJ1-5; TRBD1 is a possible D gene (6 bases). Per the germline V gene, CDR1 is WNHNN and CDR2 is SYGVQD (reference sequence). Trimming left V 1 base short and J 0 bases short, with 16 bases between. The CDR3 has 18 amino acids. The CDR3 DNA follows: TGCGCCAGCAGTGAGTTTTTCAGGGGAGCAAATAGCAATCAGCCCCAGCATTTT. Amino acids: CASSEFFRGANSNQPQHF.

This chain links TRBV2 with TRBJ1-4; weak D call: TRBD1 (5 bases). The CDR3 is 15 residues long. Trimming took off 6 bases at V and 5 bases at J, with 16 bases between the two ends. Germline V gene sequence: CDR1 SNHLY, CDR2 FYNNEI. This CDR3 is CASRLQGSPNEKLFF. The CDR3 DNA is TGTGCCAGCAGGTTGCAGGGATCTCCGAATGAAAAACTGTTTTTT.

Only a few counts were recorded for this clone. The CDR3 bases are TGTGCCACCCGACTAGACTCCTACGAGCAGTACTTC. Translation gives CATRLDSYEQYF. The chain employs TRBV12-3 or TRBV12-4 and TRBJ2-7; tentative D call: TRBD2 (6 bases). V was shortened by 10 bases and J by 0 bases, with 10 bases between the two germline ends. The CDR3 covers 12 residues.

This rearrangement joins TRBV19 to TRBJ1-3; 9 bases are shared with TRBD1. The CDR3 loop spans 18 amino acids. With 5 bases clipped from V and 0 bases from J, the junction kept 11 bases outside the gene matches. CDR1 is LNHDA, CDR2 SQIVND, per germline (reference sequence). The CDR3 region is CASSVDRGGIRSGNTIYF. DNA of the CDR3: TGTGCCAGTAGTGTGGACAGGGGAGGCATTCGCTCTGGAAACACCATATATTTT.

The V call is TRBV28, the J call TRBJ1-1; TRBD1 agrees at 9 bases. V shed 3 bases and J 2 bases; nucleotides not matched to a gene: 4. The CDR3 contains 15 residues. Germline CDR1 is MDHEN and CDR2 is SYDVKM. The DNA for the CDR3 is TGTGCCAGCAGTTTGACAGGGGGACTAAACACTGAAGCTTTCTTT. Residues: CASSLTGGLNTEAFF.

DNA of the CDR3: TGTGCCAGCAGCTTGCGGCTAGCTCAATACAATGAGCAGTTCTTC. Its translation: CASSLRLAQYNEQFF. The chain recombines TRBV11-2 with TRBJ2-1, with a tentative D call TRBD2 (5 bases). Deletions cut 3 bases from V and 4 bases from J, with 13 bases between. Germline V gives CDR1 SGHAT, CDR2 FQNNGV. The CDR3 runs 15 residues.

The V gene is TRBV5-1, the J gene TRBJ1-3; D call uncertain. Trimming took 4 bases from V and 7 from J, leaving 15 bases between them. CDR3 length equals 14 residues. The germline gives CDR1 SGHRS, CDR2 YFSETQ. Written as DNA, the CDR3 is TGCGCCAGCAGCCCGCAGCCGGAGGGCAACACCATATATTTT. Its protein is CASSPQPEGNTIYF.

This sequence joins TRBV27 and TRBJ1-1; tentatively, D is TRBD1 (6 bases). There are 14 residues in the CDR3. Trimming took 7 bases from V and 5 from J, leaving 17 bases between them. Germline V gene data show CDR1 as MNHEY and CDR2 as SMNVEV (reference sequence). The CDR3 DNA reads as TGTGCCAGCATCGAGCTGGGGGCGAGGACTGAAGCTTTCTTT. Encoded protein: CASIELGARTEAFF.

This chain joins TRBV19 and TRBJ2-7; the match to TRBD1 covers 10 bases. Unmatched junction bases numbered 4, after V lost 3 bases and J lost 2 bases. The CDR3 covers 15 residues. CDR1 LNHDA and CDR2 SQIVND come from the germline V gene (reference sequence). The DNA for the CDR3 is TGTGCCAGTAGTATTTTGACAGGGGGCACCTACGAGCAGTACTTC. Translating it yields CASSILTGGTYEQYF.

In its sample, this clone was seen once. The chain combines TRBV19 with TRBJ2-1; weak D call: TRBD2 (6 bases). The CDR3 sequence is 15 residues long. The germline V gene has CDR1 LNHDA and CDR2 SQIVND (reference sequence). Deletions cut 6 bases from V and 4 bases from J, with 16 bases between. Here the CDR3 DNA reads TGTGCCAGTAGGGACCCGGGACTGCTATACAATGAGCAGTTCTTC. Encoded protein: CASRDPGLLYNEQFF.

The chain carries TRBV2 and TRBJ1-6; TRBD1 matches 10 bases. Germline V lookup: CDR1 SNHLY, CDR2 FYNNEI. V lost 6 bases, J lost 9 bases, and 8 bases stayed unmatched. The CDR3 has 15 amino acids. The CDR3 bases are TGTGCCAGCAGGGGGGACAGGGGCATGATTTCACCCCTCCACTTT. Translation gives CASRGDRGMISPLHF.

This sequence joins TRBV28 and TRBJ2-2, with 9 bases matching TRBD1. V was clipped by 7 bases and J by 4 bases; unmatched bases: 7. The CDR3 loop spans 15 amino acids. The V gene's germline CDR1 is MDHEN and CDR2 SYDVKM. CDR3 sequence reads: CASTRTGGVTGELFF. DNA for the CDR3: TGTGCCAGCACTAGAACAGGGGGCGTCACCGGGGAGCTGTTTTTT.

This sequence joins TRBV15 and TRBJ2-7, with D possibly TRBD1 on 7 matching bases. The V and J ends lost 0 bases and 2 bases respectively, with 17 bases between them. This CDR3 spans 17 amino acids. Germline CDR1 and CDR2: LNHNV and YYDKDF (reference sequence). The CDR3 nucleotides read TGTGCCACCAGCAGAGATCGAGGGACAGCGGGTACCTACGAGCAGTACTTC. This codes for CATSRDRGTAGTYEQYF.

The rearrangement joins TRBV27 to TRBJ1-2; D remains ambiguous. Trimming took off 0 bases at V and 0 bases at J, with 8 bases between the two ends. CDR3 length equals 15 residues. Germline CDR1 and CDR2: MNHEY and SMNVEV (reference sequence). The chain's CDR3 is CASSLSTGTNYGYTF. CDR3 DNA: TGTGCCAGCAGTTTATCGACGGGGACTAACTATGGCTACACCTTC.

The chain combines TRBV6-5 with TRBJ2-2; TRBD1 aligns across 12 bases. There are 15 residues in the CDR3. Germline CDR1 MNHEY, CDR2 SVGAGI. V lost 6 bases and J lost 5; bases outside the gene matches: 4. CDR3 region: CASRGQGAGTGELFF. CDR3 DNA sequence: TGTGCCAGCAGGGGACAGGGGGCAGGGACCGGGGAGCTGTTTTTT.